Described below is a single TCR beta chain sequence and its context. Its target is not known. V was pared by 1 base and J by 5 bases, with 4 bases of the junction left unmatched. The CDR3 length is 15 residues. Per the germline V gene, CDR1 is SGHDT and CDR2 is YYEEEE. Reverse transcribing all isolated RNA meant expressed TCRB transcripts were sequenced. Mean read depth for naive, central memory and regulatory T cell samples was several million reads. Clones were sequenced by immunoSEQ multiplex PCR, and TCRdb holds only the in-frame ones, with some missing. The sample holds fewer than 350,000 clones, over 12% seen once. This entry is derived from a study of beta chain features in type 1 diabetes. Study conclusions and caveats: TCRB CDR3s from Type 1 diabetes patients were moderately but significantly shorter in all four CD4+ subsets. Healthy donors had naive, central memory and Treg TCRB repertoires that appeared less similar than those seen among patients.

The TCR sequence derives from a man between 18 and 29 years old with type 1 diabetes. Sequenced: naive CD4+ T cells from blood. J is TRBJ2-5 and V is TRBV5-6; 11 positions match TRBD2. The CDR3 protein is CASSLTSGSWETQYF. CDR3 bases: TGTGCCAGCAGCTTGACTAGCGGGAGTTGGGAGACCCAGTACTTC.